The TCR beta chain under discussion was sequenced for a study of response to subunit inactivated influenza vaccine. This clonotype came up many times. Its antigen is not known. TCRdb itself ran the RT-PCR reads through MiXCR, one entry per CDR3 protein. The profile covers about 500,000 distinct CDR3 sequences, with 10% to 15% appearing a single time and about 12% taken by the ten largest. Points from the study as a whole: Authors suggested seasonal influenza vaccinations each recruit few new T cells.

The sample was PBMCs from blood, taken around seven weeks after vaccination. The TCR was taken from a man in his forties or fifties who received an inactivated influenza vaccine.

The CDR3 reads CASSLRQGGEQYF. CDR3 in DNA: TGTGCCAGCAGTTTGAGACAGGGAGGCGAGCAGTACTTC. V usage is TRBV12-3 or TRBV12-4 and J usage is TRBJ2-7; perhaps TRBD1 as D (7 bases). The CDR3 totals 13 residues. V gave up 3 bases and J gave up 6 bases, with 12 bases separating them.